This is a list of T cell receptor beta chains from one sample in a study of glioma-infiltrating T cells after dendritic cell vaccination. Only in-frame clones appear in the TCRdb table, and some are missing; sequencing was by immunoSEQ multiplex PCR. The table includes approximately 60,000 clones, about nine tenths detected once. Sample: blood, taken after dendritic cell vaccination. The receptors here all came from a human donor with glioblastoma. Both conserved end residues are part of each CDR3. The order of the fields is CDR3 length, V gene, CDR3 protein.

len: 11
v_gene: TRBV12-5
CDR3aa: CATGVGTQPFF

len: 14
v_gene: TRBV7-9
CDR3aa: CASSYGQGDTEAFF

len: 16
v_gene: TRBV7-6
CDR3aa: CASSLGTSGGLNTQYF

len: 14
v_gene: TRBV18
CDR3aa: CASSQEGSNQPQHF

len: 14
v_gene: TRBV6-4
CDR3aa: CASSDVGGNYGYTF

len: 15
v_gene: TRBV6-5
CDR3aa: CASSTPTGMNTEAFF

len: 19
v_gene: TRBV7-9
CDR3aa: CASSLARAQGLRTNEKLFF

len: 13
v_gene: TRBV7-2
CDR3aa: CASSWGLYNEQFF

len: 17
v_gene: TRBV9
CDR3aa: CASSVGGSGGSFNEQFF

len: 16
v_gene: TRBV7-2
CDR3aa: CASSLGGGLIGNEQFF

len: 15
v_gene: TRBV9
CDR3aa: CASSARGQGNYGYTF

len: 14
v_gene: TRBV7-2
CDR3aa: CASSFGRVTDTQYF

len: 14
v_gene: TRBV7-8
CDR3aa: CASSLRQGAVEQYF

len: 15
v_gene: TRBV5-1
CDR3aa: CASSLEIGQGLTAFF

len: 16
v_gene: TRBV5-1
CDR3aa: CASSSRGQGDTGELFF

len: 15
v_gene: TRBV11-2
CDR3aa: CASMKGAGGNNEQFF

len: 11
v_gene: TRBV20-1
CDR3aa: CSAPGVGGYTF

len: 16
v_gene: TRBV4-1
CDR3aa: CASSRRQAANTGELFF

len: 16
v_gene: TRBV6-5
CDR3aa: CASSYSGTGGNEKLFF

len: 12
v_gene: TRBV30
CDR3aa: CAWRDFAYEQYF

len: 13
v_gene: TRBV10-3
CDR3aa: CAISEPKASLYTF

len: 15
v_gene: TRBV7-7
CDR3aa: CASSQDPGVVAEQYF